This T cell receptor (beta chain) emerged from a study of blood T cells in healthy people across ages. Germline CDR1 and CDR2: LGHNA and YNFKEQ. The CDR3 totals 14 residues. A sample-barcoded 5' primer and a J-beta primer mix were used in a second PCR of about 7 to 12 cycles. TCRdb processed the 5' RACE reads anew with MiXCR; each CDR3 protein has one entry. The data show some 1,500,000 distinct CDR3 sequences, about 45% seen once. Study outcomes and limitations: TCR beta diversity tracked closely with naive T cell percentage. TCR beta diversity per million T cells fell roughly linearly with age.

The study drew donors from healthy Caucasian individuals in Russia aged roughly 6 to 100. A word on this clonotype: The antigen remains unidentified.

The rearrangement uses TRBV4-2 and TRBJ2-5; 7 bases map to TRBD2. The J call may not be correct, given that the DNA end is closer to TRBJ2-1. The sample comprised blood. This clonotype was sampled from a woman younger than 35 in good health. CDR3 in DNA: TGTGCCAGCAGCCAACAAGCGGGGCAAGAGACCCAGTTCTTC. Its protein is CASSQQAGQETQFF.